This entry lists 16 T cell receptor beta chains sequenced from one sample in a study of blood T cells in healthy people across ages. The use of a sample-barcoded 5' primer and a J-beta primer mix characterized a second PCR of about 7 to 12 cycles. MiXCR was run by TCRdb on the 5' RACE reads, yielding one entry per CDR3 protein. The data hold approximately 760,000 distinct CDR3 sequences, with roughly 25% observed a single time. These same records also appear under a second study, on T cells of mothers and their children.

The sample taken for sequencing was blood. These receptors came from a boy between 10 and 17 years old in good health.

CDR3 nucleotides: TGCGCCAGCAGCTTCTTACGCCTGGAGGATGAGCAGTTCTTC. This translates into CASSFLRLEDEQFF. This chain links TRBV5-1 with TRBJ2-5; the D gene is possibly TRBD2 (5 bases). TRBJ2-1 matches the DNA end more closely, so the J call is doubtful. The CDR3 sequence is 14 residues long. Germline-derived CDR1 and CDR2 are SGHRS and YFSETQ.

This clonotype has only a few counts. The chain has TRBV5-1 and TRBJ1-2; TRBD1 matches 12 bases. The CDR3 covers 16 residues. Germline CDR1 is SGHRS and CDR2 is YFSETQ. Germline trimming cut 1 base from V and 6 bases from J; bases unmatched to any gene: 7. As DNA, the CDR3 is TGCGCCAGCAGCTTGCATCCGGGACAGGGGGCCGATGGCTACACCTTC. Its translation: CASSLHPGQGADGYTF.

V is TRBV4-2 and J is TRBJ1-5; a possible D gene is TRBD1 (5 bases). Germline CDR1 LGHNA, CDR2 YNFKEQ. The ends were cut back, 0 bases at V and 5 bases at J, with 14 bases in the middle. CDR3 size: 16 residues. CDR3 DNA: TGTGCCAGCAGCCAAGATAGTCAGGGACGACATCAGCCCCAGCATTTT. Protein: CASSQDSQGRHQPQHF.

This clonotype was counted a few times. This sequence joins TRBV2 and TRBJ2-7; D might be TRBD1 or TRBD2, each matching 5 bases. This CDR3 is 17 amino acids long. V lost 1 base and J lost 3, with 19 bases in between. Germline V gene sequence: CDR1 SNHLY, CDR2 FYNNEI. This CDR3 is CASSEGWFERGNYEQYF. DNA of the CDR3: TGTGCCAGCAGTGAAGGGTGGTTCGAGAGGGGCAACTACGAGCAGTACTTC.

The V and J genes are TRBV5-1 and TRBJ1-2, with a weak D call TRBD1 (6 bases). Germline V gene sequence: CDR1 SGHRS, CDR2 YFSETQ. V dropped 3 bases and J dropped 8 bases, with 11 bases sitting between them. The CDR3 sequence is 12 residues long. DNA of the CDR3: TGCGCCAGCAGCTGGGGGGACAACGGCTACACCTTC. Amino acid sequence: CASSWGDNGYTF.

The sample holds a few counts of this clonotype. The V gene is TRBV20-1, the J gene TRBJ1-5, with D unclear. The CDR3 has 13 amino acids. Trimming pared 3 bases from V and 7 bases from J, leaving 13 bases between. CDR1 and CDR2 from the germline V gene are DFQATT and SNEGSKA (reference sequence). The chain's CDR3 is CSASGGIRQPQHF. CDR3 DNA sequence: TGCAGTGCTAGCGGAGGGATTAGGCAGCCCCAGCATTTT.

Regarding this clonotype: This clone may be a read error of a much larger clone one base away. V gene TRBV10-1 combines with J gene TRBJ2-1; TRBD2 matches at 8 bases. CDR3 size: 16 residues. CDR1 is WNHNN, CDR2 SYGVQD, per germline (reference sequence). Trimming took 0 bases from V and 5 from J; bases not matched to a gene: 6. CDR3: CASSESRAGEHNEQFF. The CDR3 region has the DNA TGCGCCAGCAGTGAGTCTAGAGCGGGAGAGCACAATGAGCAGTTCTTC.

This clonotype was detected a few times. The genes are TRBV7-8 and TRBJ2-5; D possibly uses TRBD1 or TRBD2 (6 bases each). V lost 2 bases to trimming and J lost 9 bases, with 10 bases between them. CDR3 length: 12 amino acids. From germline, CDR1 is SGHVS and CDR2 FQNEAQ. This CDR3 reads CASSLSRGAQYF. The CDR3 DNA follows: TGTGCCAGCAGCTTATCAAGGGGGGCCCAGTACTTC. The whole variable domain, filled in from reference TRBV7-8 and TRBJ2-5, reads GAGVSQSPRYKVAKRGQDVALRCDPISGHVSLFWYQQALGQGPEFLTYFQNEAQLDKSGLPSDRFFAERPEGSVSTLKIQRTQQEDSAVYLCASSLSRGAQYFGPGTRLLVL.

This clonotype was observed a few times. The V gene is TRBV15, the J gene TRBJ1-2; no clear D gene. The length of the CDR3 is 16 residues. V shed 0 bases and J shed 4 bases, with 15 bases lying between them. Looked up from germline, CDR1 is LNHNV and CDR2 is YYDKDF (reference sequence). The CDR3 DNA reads TGTGCCACCAGCAGAGAGGAGGAACAGTTACTCTATGGCTACACCTTC. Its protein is CATSREEEQLLYGYTF.

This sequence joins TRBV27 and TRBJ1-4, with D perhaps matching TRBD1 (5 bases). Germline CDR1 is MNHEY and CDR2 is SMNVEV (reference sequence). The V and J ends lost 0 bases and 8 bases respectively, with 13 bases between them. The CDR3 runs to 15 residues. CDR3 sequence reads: CASSLSPGVDEKLFF. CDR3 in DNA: TGTGCCAGCAGTTTATCGCCGGGGGTAGACGAAAAACTGTTTTTT.

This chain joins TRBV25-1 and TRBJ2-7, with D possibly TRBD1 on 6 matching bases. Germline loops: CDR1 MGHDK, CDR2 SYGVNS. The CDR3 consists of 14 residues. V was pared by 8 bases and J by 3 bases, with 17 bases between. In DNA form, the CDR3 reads TGTGCCAGCCTACCGACAGGACCTAGCTACGAGCAGTACTTC. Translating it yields CASLPTGPSYEQYF.

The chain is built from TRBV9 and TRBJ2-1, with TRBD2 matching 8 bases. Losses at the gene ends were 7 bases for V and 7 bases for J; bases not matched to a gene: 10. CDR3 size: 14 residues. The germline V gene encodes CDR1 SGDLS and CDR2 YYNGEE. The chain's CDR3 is CASAPKREWNEQFF. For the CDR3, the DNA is TGTGCCAGCGCCCCAAAGCGGGAGTGGAATGAGCAGTTCTTC.

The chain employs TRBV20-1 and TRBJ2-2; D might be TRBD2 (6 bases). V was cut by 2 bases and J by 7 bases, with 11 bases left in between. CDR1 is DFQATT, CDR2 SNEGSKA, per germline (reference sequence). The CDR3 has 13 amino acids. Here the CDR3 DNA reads TGCAGTGCTAGACCCCGACTAGGCGGGGAGCTGTTTTTT. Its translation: CSARPRLGGELFF.

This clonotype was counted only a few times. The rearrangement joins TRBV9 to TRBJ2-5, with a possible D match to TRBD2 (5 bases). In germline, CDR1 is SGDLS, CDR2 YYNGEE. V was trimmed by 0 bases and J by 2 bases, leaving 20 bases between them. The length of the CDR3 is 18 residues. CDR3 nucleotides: TGTGCCAGCAGCGTAGTTTCTGGAGAGAGGGTCGGGCAAGAGACCCAGTACTTC. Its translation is CASSVVSGERVGQETQYF.

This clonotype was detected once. DNA of the CDR3: TGCGCCAGCAGCCAAGGCCCTCAGGGCTATAGCAATCAGCCCCAGCATTTT. Its protein is CASSQGPQGYSNQPQHF. The chain is built from TRBV4-1 and TRBJ1-5, with D possibly matching TRBD1 (5 bases). The CDR3 consists of 17 residues. Germline V gives CDR1 MGHRA, CDR2 YSYEKL. V was pared by 1 base and J by 0 bases, with 13 bases between.

The CDR3 DNA is TGCAGCGTTGAAGTGCGCAGGGGGTGGACTGAAGCTTTCTTT. Translating it yields CSVEVRRGWTEAFF. The V gene is TRBV29-1, the J gene TRBJ1-1; 7 bases fit TRBD1. Trimming cost V 1 base and J 5 bases; bases outside gene matches: 7. Germline CDR1 is SQVTM and CDR2 is ANQGSEA. This CDR3 region has 14 residues. The full variable domain, in which reference TRBV29-1 and TRBJ1-1 provide the parts outside the CDR3, is SAVISQKPSRDICQRGTSLTIQCQVDSQVTMMFWYRQQPGQSLTLIATANQGSEATYESGFVIDKFPISRPNLTFSTLTVSNMSPEDSSIYLCSVEVRRGWTEAFFGQGTRLTVV.